A single sample is the source of the 30 T cell receptor beta chains below, sequenced in a study of blood T cell repertoires in COVID-19. Clones were read by immunoSEQ multiplex PCR, and TCRdb kept only the in-frame ones, dropping some. The sample contains roughly 250,000 clones, approximately 90% of which appear only once. The sequenced material came from peripheral blood. All receptors derive from a man aged 30 to 39 with acute or convalescent COVID-19.

This chain uses TRBV2 with TRBJ1-2; possibly TRBD1 for D (6 bases). Between the trimmed V and J ends, which lost 9 bases and 8 bases, there was a span of 10 bases. This CDR3 comprises 10 residues. Germline CDR1 and CDR2: SNHLY and FYNNEI. CDR3 protein: CARQGNGYTF. CDR3 nucleotides: TGTGCCAGACAGGGTAACGGCTACACCTTC. Based on the CDR3 plus reference TRBV2 and TRBJ1-2, the full variable domain is EPEVTQTPSHQVTQMGQEVILRCVPISNHLYFYWYRQILGQKVEFLVSFYNNEISEKSEIFDDQFSVERPDGSNFTLKIRSTKLEDSAMYFCARQGNGYTFGSGTRLTVV.

This chain joins TRBV5-1 and TRBJ2-3; TRBD1 matches at 9 bases. V dropped 4 bases and J dropped 1; count of bases not matched to a gene: 7. The CDR3 runs to 16 residues. Germline CDR1 and CDR2: SGHRS and YFSETQ. The CDR3 DNA sequence: TGCGCCAGCAGCCTAAGACAGGGGGAAGGCACAGATACGCAGTATTTT. This gives the protein CASSLRQGEGTDTQYF.

The chain combines TRBV6-1 with TRBJ1-6; D might be TRBD1 (5 bases). Trimming left V 3 bases short and J 7 bases short, with 13 bases between. This CDR3 comprises 15 residues. The germline V gene has CDR1 MNHNS and CDR2 SASEGT. The CDR3: CASSDLQGRNSPLHF. The CDR3 DNA follows: TGTGCCAGCAGTGATCTTCAGGGTAGAAATTCACCCCTCCACTTT.

V and J are TRBV6-5 and TRBJ2-2; 8 bases are shared with TRBD1. CDR1 and CDR2 from the germline V gene are MNHEY and SVGAGI. The CDR3 runs 15 residues. Trimming cost V 4 bases and J 5 bases; bases outside gene matches: 6. The DNA for the CDR3 is TGTGCCAGCAGTTTTCTGGGACAGGTGACCGGGGAGCTGTTTTTT. Its protein is CASSFLGQVTGELFF.

This clone was picked up a small number of times. The CDR3: CASSVAFTSGNTDTQYF. Here the CDR3 DNA reads TGTGCCAGCAGCGTAGCCTTTACTAGCGGAAACACAGATACGCAGTATTTT. The chain links TRBV9 to TRBJ2-3, with 8 bases matching TRBD2. The CDR3 length is 17 residues. V shed 0 bases and J 2 bases; nucleotides not matched to a gene: 8. CDR1 and CDR2 from the germline V gene are SGDLS and YYNGEE.

The chain combines TRBV6-1 with TRBJ1-2, with a weak D call TRBD1 (6 bases). V shed 0 bases and J shed 7 bases, with 12 bases lying between them. CDR1 is MNHNS and CDR2 is SASEGT in the germline V gene. The CDR3 length is 14 residues. CDR3 region: CASSEANRVAGYTF. The CDR3 region has the DNA TGTGCCAGCAGTGAAGCGAACAGGGTTGCTGGCTACACCTTC.

The rearrangement links TRBV18 to TRBJ2-2; 7 nucleotides align to TRBD1. CDR3 length: 14 amino acids. Trimming cost V 3 bases and J 6 bases; bases outside gene matches: 4. The germline CDR1 and CDR2 sequences are KGHSH and LQKENI. CDR3 loop: CASSPGQPPGELFF. DNA of the CDR3: TGTGCCAGCTCACCGGGACAGCCCCCCGGGGAGCTGTTTTTT.

The rearrangement uses TRBV19 and TRBJ2-6; D is unresolved. Trimming shortened V by 5 bases and J by 0 bases, and 8 bases separated the two germline ends. This CDR3 has 15 amino acids. Germline values: CDR1 LNHDA, CDR2 SQIVND (reference sequence). The CDR3 DNA sequence: TGTGCCAGTAGTGGCGGAAGCTCTGGGGCCAACGTCCTGACTTTC. Translated, it gives CASSGGSSGANVLTF. Complete variable domain (other parts from reference TRBV19 and TRBJ2-6): DGGITQSPKYLFRKEGQNVTLSCEQNLNHDAMYWYRQDPGQGLRLIYYSQIVNDFQKGDIAEGYSVSREKKESFPLTVTSAQKNPTAFYLCASSGGSSGANVLTFGAGSRLTVL.

In its sample, this clone was seen a few times. The rearrangement joins TRBV21-1 to TRBJ1-5; no DNA check was done on the table's D call, TRBD1. TRBV21-1 corresponds to a pseudogene. The CDR3 length is 13 residues. CDR3 nucleotides: TGTGCACACAGACGCCATCCCCTCCGCCCCCAGCATTTT. Its translation is CAHRRHPLRPQHF.

The chain couples TRBV23-1 to TRBJ2-2; TRBD1 agrees at 11 bases. TRBV23-1 is classed as an ORF, of uncertain function. The CDR3 is made up of 14 amino acids. J was trimmed by 4 bases and V by 8 bases; bases with no gene match: 3. CDR3 bases: TGCGCCAGCCGGGACAGGGGGTCCACCGGGGAGCTGTTTTTT. Residues: CASRDRGSTGELFF.

The chain is built from TRBV6-6 and TRBJ2-5; 10 bases are shared with TRBD1. From germline, CDR1 is MNHNY and CDR2 SVGAGI (reference sequence). The CDR3 spans 16 residues. J lost 6 bases, V lost 6 bases, and 13 bases had no gene match. DNA of the CDR3: TGTGCCAGCAGCGCTGGAGGACAGGGGGTTGGGAAGACCCAGTACTTC. Its protein is CASSAGGQGVGKTQYF.

The CDR3: CASSLMADLNTEAFF. The CDR3 region has the DNA TGTGCCAGCTCTCTTATGGCAGACTTGAACACTGAAGCTTTCTTT. The chain is built from TRBV18 and TRBJ1-1; D call uncertain. Trimming pared 6 bases from V and 0 bases from J, leaving 14 bases between. Germline lookup yields CDR1 KGHSH and CDR2 LQKENI. This CDR3 has 15 amino acids.

The chain carries TRBV25-1 and TRBJ1-1; D ambiguous. This CDR3 has 14 amino acids. CDR1 and CDR2 from the germline V gene are MGHDK and SYGVNS. Trimming removed 6 bases from V and 4 bases from J, with 15 bases in between. The chain's CDR3 is CASRGSYLGTEAFF. The CDR3 DNA sequence: TGTGCCAGCAGGGGCTCTTACCTTGGCACTGAAGCTTTCTTT.

This chain links TRBV19 with TRBJ2-5; 8 bases are a match to TRBD2. Germline trimming cut 6 bases from V and 1 base from J; bases unmatched to any gene: 7. The germline gives CDR1 LNHDA, CDR2 SQIVND (reference sequence). The CDR3 is 15 residues long. The CDR3 spells CASSLTGGPQETQYF. The CDR3 coding sequence is TGTGCCAGTAGCCTAACGGGGGGGCCCCAAGAGACCCAGTACTTC.

The V and J genes are TRBV5-8 and TRBJ2-3, with TRBD1 matching 9 bases. The CDR3 is made up of 13 amino acids. Losses at the gene ends were 6 bases for V and 5 bases for J; bases not matched to a gene: 4. CDR1 and CDR2 (germline): SGHTS, YDEGEE. CDR3 loop: CASTGQGQDTQYF. The DNA for the CDR3 is TGTGCCAGCACCGGACAGGGGCAAGATACGCAGTATTTT.

A remark on this clone: The junction does not match germline at one end; this may be a read error. CDR3: CARRGAGLNSPLHF. CDR3 nucleotides: TGTGCCCGGAGGGGGGCAGGGTTGAATTCACCCCTCCACTTT. V usage is TRBV30 and J usage is TRBJ1-6; a possible D gene is TRBD1 (6 bases). The germline V gene encodes CDR1 GTSNPN and CDR2 SVGIG (reference sequence). The CDR3 is made up of 14 amino acids.

This clone was recorded once. The chain uses TRBV7-9 and TRBJ1-1, with TRBD1 identical over 8 bases. Trimming at V came to 5 bases and at J to 4 bases, leaving 6 bases not matched to a gene. The germline CDR1 and CDR2 sequences are SEHNR and FQNEAQ (reference sequence). The CDR3 runs 14 residues. Here the CDR3 reads CASSITGGSTEAFF. The DNA of the CDR3 is TGTGCCAGCAGCATCACAGGGGGAAGCACTGAAGCTTTCTTT.

The J gene is TRBJ2-7, the V gene TRBV12-3 or TRBV12-4; no reliable D call. This CDR3 contains 12 residues. V lost 6 bases to trimming and J lost 3 bases, with 9 bases between them. CDR3: CASSQWFYEQYF. The CDR3 bases are TGTGCCAGCAGCCAGTGGTTCTACGAGCAGTACTTC.

This chain links TRBV11-2 with TRBJ2-7; D might be TRBD2 (5 bases). Trimming removed 2 bases at V and 7 bases at J, with 6 bases between. CDR1 and CDR2 from the germline V gene are SGHAT and FQNNGV. This CDR3 is 11 amino acids long. CDR3 amino acids: CASSLTGEQYF. In DNA, the CDR3 is TGTGCCAGCAGCTTAACGGGGGAGCAGTACTTC.

The gene calls are TRBV2 and TRBJ1-2, with a tentative D call TRBD1 (6 bases). Trimming took 8 bases from V and 4 from J, leaving 14 bases between them. CDR1 and CDR2 from the germline V gene are SNHLY and FYNNEI. The CDR3 extends over 13 amino acids. The CDR3 reads CASVGGGVYGYTF. The CDR3 DNA reads TGTGCCAGCGTCGGCGGGGGCGTCTATGGCTACACCTTC.

The chain employs TRBV20-1 and TRBJ2-7, with 7 bases identical to TRBD1. After removal of 3 bases from V and 6 bases from J, the junction contained 8 bases not matched to a gene. The CDR3 is 13 residues long. The germline CDR1 and CDR2 sequences are DFQATT and SNEGSKA (reference sequence). CDR3: CSASRQGPSEQYF. The CDR3 nucleotides are TGCAGTGCTAGTAGACAGGGCCCCTCCGAGCAGTACTTC.

The J gene is TRBJ1-5, the V gene TRBV18; 8 bases line up with TRBD1. The CDR3 length is 15 residues. The junction had 6 bases not matched to a gene; V was cut back by 3 bases and J by 5 bases. The germline CDR1 and CDR2 sequences are KGHSH and LQKENI. As DNA, the CDR3 is TGTGCCAGCTCACCGATCCCAGGGGGCGATCAGCCCCAGCATTTT. Amino acids: CASSPIPGGDQPQHF.

This chain connects TRBV6-5 to TRBJ2-7; 8 bases are shared with TRBD1. The CDR3 is 15 amino acids. The germline V gene encodes CDR1 MNHEY and CDR2 SVGAGI. V lost 7 bases, J lost 7 bases, and 15 bases stayed unmatched. The CDR3 DNA reads as TGTGCCAGCATGACTGCCGGGACAGGCTCAAGGGAGCAGTACTTC. Its translation: CASMTAGTGSREQYF.

The chain has TRBV19 and TRBJ2-4; 15 nucleotides match TRBD2. CDR1 is LNHDA and CDR2 is SQIVND in the germline V gene (reference sequence). The CDR3 length is 18 residues. The ends lost 5 bases at V and 6 bases at J; junction bases unmatched: 11. The CDR3 loop is CASSPGRTSGRAGNIQYF. The CDR3 DNA reads TGTGCCAGTAGTCCGGGGCGGACTAGCGGGAGGGCCGGAAACATTCAGTACTTC.

This clone was detected a few times. The V and J genes are TRBV2 and TRBJ1-5; no clear D. V lost 1 base to trimming and J lost 9 bases, with 10 bases between them. This CDR3 has 13 residues. Per the germline V gene, CDR1 is SNHLY and CDR2 is FYNNEI. CDR3 DNA: TGTGCCAGCAGTGAAGGAAACTATGGGCCCCAGCATTTT. This encodes CASSEGNYGPQHF. The full variable domain, completed using reference TRBV2 and TRBJ1-5, is EPEVTQTPSHQVTQMGQEVILRCVPISNHLYFYWYRQILGQKVEFLVSFYNNEISEKSEIFDDQFSVERPDGSNFTLKIRSTKLEDSAMYFCASSEGNYGPQHFGDGTRLSIL.

About this clone: At the DNA level, this CDR3 is encoded by other sequences in the same sample as well. The chain is built from TRBV9 and TRBJ1-3, with D uncertain. The CDR3 is 14 residues long. Germline-derived CDR1 and CDR2 are SGDLS and YYNGEE. The ends were cut back, 0 bases at V and 0 bases at J, with 4 bases in the middle. In DNA form, the CDR3 reads TGTGCCAGCAGCGTAGCAGGCTCTGGAAACACCATATATTTT. This translates into CASSVAGSGNTIYF.

The chain carries TRBV27 and TRBJ1-3; no clear D. The CDR3 runs 14 residues. V was shortened by 2 bases and J by 0 bases, with 5 bases between the two germline ends. Germline CDR1 and CDR2: MNHEY and SMNVEV (reference sequence). The CDR3, as DNA: TGTGCCAGCAGTTTAGCCAGCTCTGGAAACACCATATATTTT. As protein: CASSLASSGNTIYF.

The genes are TRBV19 and TRBJ1-1, with D perhaps TRBD1 (6 bases). This CDR3 is 15 amino acids long. CDR1 and CDR2 from the germline V gene are LNHDA and SQIVND (reference sequence). V lost 7 bases and J lost 5, with 20 bases in between. CDR3 amino acids: CASTIRGPRGTEAFF. CDR3 in DNA: TGTGCCAGTACCATTCGGGGCCCGAGGGGGACTGAAGCTTTCTTT.

This chain joins TRBV5-1 and TRBJ2-2; D gene unclear. The germline gives CDR1 SGHRS, CDR2 YFSETQ. This CDR3 spans 18 amino acids. V was shortened by 0 bases and J by 6 bases, with 21 bases between the two germline ends. CDR3 amino acids: CASSLEAPLARPAGELFF. The DNA for the CDR3 is TGCGCCAGCAGCTTGGAGGCCCCTTTGGCTAGACCCGCCGGGGAGCTGTTTTTT.

The chain is built from TRBV11-1 and TRBJ1-1; a possible D gene is TRBD1 (5 bases). CDR1 is SGHAT and CDR2 is FQDESV in the germline V gene (reference sequence). Trimming removed 4 bases at V and 7 bases at J, with 16 bases between. The CDR3 extends over 14 amino acids. The CDR3 DNA follows: TGTGCCAGCAGCTGGTTAGGTCAGACAGTTGAAGCTTTCTTT. Protein product: CASSWLGQTVEAFF. The full variable domain, rest sourced from reference TRBV11-1 and TRBJ1-1, is EAEVAQSPRYKITEKSQAVAFWCDPISGHATLYWYRQILGQGPELLVQFQDESVVDDSQLPKDRFSAERLKGVDSTLKIQPAELGDSAMYLCASSWLGQTVEAFFGQGTRLTVV.